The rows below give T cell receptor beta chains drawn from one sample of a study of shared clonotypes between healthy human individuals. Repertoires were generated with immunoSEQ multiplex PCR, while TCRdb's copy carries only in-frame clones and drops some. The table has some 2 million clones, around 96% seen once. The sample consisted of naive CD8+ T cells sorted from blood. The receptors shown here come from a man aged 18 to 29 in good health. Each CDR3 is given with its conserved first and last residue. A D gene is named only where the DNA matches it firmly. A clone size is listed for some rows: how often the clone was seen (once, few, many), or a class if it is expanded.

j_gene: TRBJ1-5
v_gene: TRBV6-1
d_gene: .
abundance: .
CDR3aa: CASSEMGNQPQHF
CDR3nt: TGTGCCAGCAGTGAAATGGGGAATCAGCCCCAGCATTTT

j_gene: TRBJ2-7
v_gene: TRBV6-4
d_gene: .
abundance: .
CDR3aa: CASVETGAYEQYF
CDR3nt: TGTGCCAGCGTCGAGACAGGTGCCTACGAGCAGTACTTC

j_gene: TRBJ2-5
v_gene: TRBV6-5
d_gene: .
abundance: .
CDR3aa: CASRSPEDPKETQYF
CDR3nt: TGTGCCAGCAGGTCTCCGGAAGACCCGAAGGAGACCCAGTACTTC

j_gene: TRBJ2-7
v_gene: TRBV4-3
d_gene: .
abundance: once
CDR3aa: CASSQGGGWVQYF
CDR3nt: TGCGCCAGCAGCCAGGGAGGGGGCTGGGTGCAGTACTTC

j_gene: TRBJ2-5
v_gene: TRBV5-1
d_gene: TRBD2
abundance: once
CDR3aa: CASRPTSGRLEETQYF
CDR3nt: TGCGCCAGCAGGCCTACTAGCGGGAGGTTGGAGGAGACCCAGTACTTC

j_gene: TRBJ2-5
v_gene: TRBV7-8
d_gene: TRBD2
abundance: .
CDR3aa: CASSLLGSGSGGAKTQYF
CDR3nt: TGTGCCAGCAGCTTATTGGGCAGTGGTAGCGGGGGGGCAAAGACCCAGTACTTC

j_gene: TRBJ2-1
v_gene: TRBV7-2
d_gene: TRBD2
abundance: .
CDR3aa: CASSSLGRAPNEQFF
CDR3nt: TGTGCCAGCAGCTCCCTCGGGAGGGCCCCCAATGAGCAGTTCTTC

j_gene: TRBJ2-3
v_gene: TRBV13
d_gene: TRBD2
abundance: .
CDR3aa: CASSFKVAGREFTDTQYF
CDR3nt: TGTGCCAGCAGCTTCAAAGTAGCGGGTCGAGAGTTCACAGATACGCAGTATTTT

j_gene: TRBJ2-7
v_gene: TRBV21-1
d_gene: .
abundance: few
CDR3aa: CASSKDYEQYF
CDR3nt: TGTGCCAGCAGCAAAGATTACGAGCAGTACTTT

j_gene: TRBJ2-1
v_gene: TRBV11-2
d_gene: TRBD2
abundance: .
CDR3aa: CASSSWTSGRVNEQFF
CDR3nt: TGTGCCAGCAGCTCCTGGACTAGCGGGAGGGTGAATGAGCAGTTCTTC

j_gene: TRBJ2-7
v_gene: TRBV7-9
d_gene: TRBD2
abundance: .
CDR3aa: CASSDGGTYEQYF
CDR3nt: TGTGCCAGCAGCGACGGGGGGACCTACGAGCAGTACTTC

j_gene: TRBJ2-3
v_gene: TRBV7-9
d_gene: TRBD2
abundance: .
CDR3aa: CASSTGTLAGMSTDTQYF
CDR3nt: TGTGCCAGCAGCACCGGTACACTAGCGGGGATGAGCACAGATACGCAGTATTTT

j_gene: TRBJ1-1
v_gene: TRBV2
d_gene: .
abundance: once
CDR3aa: CASRPPGHGNTEAFF
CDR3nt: TGTGCCAGCAGACCACCGGGACACGGGAACACTGAAGCTTTCTTT

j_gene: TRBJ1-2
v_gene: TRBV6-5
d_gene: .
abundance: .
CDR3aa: CASSLETGDYGYTF
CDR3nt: TGTGCCAGCAGTCTGGAAACAGGTGATTATGGCTACACCTTC

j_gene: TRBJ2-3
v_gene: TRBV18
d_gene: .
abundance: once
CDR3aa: CASSYPGDTQYF
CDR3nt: TGTGCCAGCTCATACCCAGGAGATACGCAGTATTTT

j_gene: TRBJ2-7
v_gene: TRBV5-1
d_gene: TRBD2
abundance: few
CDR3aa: CASSWTSGGYEQYF
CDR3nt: TGCGCCAGCAGCTGGACTAGCGGGGGGTACGAGCAGTACTTC

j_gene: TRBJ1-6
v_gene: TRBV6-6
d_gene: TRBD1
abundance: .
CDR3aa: CASSGQGIISPLHF
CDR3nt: TGTGCCAGCAGTGGACAGGGGATTATTTCACCCCTCCACTTT

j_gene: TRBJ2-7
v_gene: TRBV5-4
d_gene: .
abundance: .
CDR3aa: CASSLGRTYEQYF
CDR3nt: TGTGCCAGCAGCTTGGGCCGGACCTACGAGCAGTACTTC

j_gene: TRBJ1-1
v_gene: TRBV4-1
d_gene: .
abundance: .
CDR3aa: CASSQEPFEEGPNTEAFF
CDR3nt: TGCGCCAGCAGCCAAGAACCCTTCGAAGAGGGCCCGAACACTGAAGCTTTCTTT

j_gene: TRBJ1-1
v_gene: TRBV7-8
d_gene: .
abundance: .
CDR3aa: CASSLVGMNTEAFF
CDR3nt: TGTGCCAGCAGCTTAGTTGGCATGAACACTGAAGCTTTCTTT

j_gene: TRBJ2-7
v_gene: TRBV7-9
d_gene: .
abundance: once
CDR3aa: CASSGDSNYEQYF
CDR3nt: TGTGCCAGCAGCGGCGACAGCAACTACGAGCAGTACTTC

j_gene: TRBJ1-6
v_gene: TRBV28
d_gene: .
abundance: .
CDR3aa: CASSPEGFYNSPLHF
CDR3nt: TGTGCCAGCAGTCCAGAGGGGTTCTATAATTCACCCCTCCACTTT